Sequencing of this TCR beta chain was carried out in a study of blood T cell repertoires in COVID-19. For the study at large: Acute-phase and convalescent COVID-19 samples originated in the United States, Italy and Spain. PBMCs, B-cell-depleted T cells, or T cells provided the cDNA or gDNA that made up the material.

Authors' analysis steps: Reference gene primer amplification in the assay estimated nucleated cell counts. TCRdb keeps only in-frame clones here, not all; method: immunoSEQ multiplex PCR. The V and J calls and the clone size are those of that table, but D and trimming were determined from the DNA. The sample yields some 700,000 clones, more than 80% seen once. Germline CDR1 is SGDLS and CDR2 is YYNGEE. V was shortened by 0 bases and J by 6 bases, with 21 bases between the two germline ends. The CDR3 length is 17 residues. The receptor was isolated from a woman aged 18-29 years with acute or convalescent COVID-19. The material sequenced was peripheral blood. The V call is TRBV9, the J call TRBJ1-2; D might be TRBD1 (5 bases). The CDR3 DNA sequence: TGTGCCAGCAGCGTAGAACCTTCCGGGGGTATTTGGGATGGCTACACCTTC. Its translation: CASSVEPSGGIWDGYTF.